The entry that follows covers one T cell receptor (beta chain) sequence. What antigen it recognizes has not been identified. No much larger clone is present one base from it, and per-base qualities are unavailable. The cohort comprised fewer than 700 healthy bone marrow donors. At the time of sampling, all cohort members were nominally healthy, though unrecorded immune exposures were likely present. The donor was CMV seronegative and belonged to the group of 350 or so seronegative cohort members. Every donor gave a peripheral blood sample, and the peripheral blood mononuclear cells from that sample were used for TCR beta sequencing. Genomic DNA extraction from the blood cell samples was performed with the Qiagen DNeasy Blood Extraction Kit. The protocol used for the library was the immunoSEQ multiplex PCR assay. A mixture of 60 forward primers for TCR Vbeta segments and 13 reverse primers for TCR Jbeta segments was used in the multiplex PCR. Amplification of the CDR3 region of rearranged TCR beta genes was performed with a multiplex PCR assay on genomic DNA. Amplified TCR beta libraries were sequenced as 87-base-pair reads on the Illumina HiSeq System. Processing in the source paper ran as follows. A later analysis counted approximately 74 million unique TCR beta chains across the 550 to 750 repertoires, and around 12 million of these chains were shared by at least two donors. Raw reads were error-corrected and collapsed into unique sequences with a nearest-neighbor algorithm that merged closely related sequences to remove PCR and sequencing errors. To assign V, D and J gene segments, CDR3 sequences were aligned to IMGT reference sequences. For a sequence to be retained, at least a six-nucleotide match to both a V gene segment and a J gene segment was required. A rearrangement was called productive if the CDR3 had no stop codons and remained in frame with V and J, and every other rearrangement was called non-productive. Following IMGT convention, CDR3 was defined as the stretch from the second conserved V-encoded cysteine up to the conserved J-encoded phenylalanine. In an earlier analysis of more than 550 of the donors, sequences lacking an unambiguous match to a single V gene segment were excluded. In an earlier analysis of 450 to 700 of the donors, V segments were called functional above 56.7% productive rearrangements and were called segregating when the between-donor standard deviation exceeded 5%. A statistical classification framework was developed to diagnose cytomegalovirus status using the catalog of TCR beta chain sequences. A later analysis assigned V and J genes by comparing TCR nucleotide sequences with IMGT/GENE-DB human TR gene sequences. In a later analysis, CDR3 sequences and most-parsimonious VDJ recombination scenarios were assigned using the TCRdist pipeline. In a later analysis, every TCR beta chain was defined by the combination of its CDR3 amino acid sequence and its V-gene family, and reads without a unique V-gene family were dropped. To address suspected cross-contamination and a sequencing artifact, a later analysis removed some 620 highly shared, low-generation-probability nucleotide sequences. For each public chain, a later analysis derived a clonal expansion index from normalized ranks of inferred template counts within each repertoire. In a later analysis, generation probabilities were computed using a VDJ recombination model fitted to out-of-frame rearrangements, and the results were checked against IGoR. Hypergeometric tests were used in a later analysis to score TCR-TCR, TCR-HLA and TCR-CMV co-occurrence, with a repertoire-size bias correction applied to the TCR pairs. A later analysis estimated false discovery rates by permuting HLA or CMV assignments 20 times. In a later analysis, co-occurring TCRs were grouped using DBSCAN, and TCRdist sequence similarity was added for clustering within HLA-allele-positive subsets. For co-occurrence clustering, repertoires with fewer than 30,000 or more than 120,000 public chains were excluded, along with five repertoires with anomalous nucleotide sharing. TCRdb stores this immuneACCESS table with in-frame sequences only. Part of the clones is absent; in the studies checked, under half of the shortfall reflects unresolved V genes, and no reason is known for the rest. V and J calls and clone size come straight from that table; D and trimming were deduced from the DNA. This sample gives fewer than 100,000 clones in total; roughly 75% of them show up just once. The ten top clones hold 0.8% to 1.1% of the sample.

V is clipped by 9 bases and J by 0 bases, and the sequence between their germline boundaries is 11 bases long. In the germline V gene, CDR1 corresponds to SNHLY and CDR2 to FYNNEI. The CDR3, from cysteine to phenylalanine, totals 13 residues. Only CDR3 DNA remains: 39 bases, in frame from the first base. The sample is drawn from a study of cytomegalovirus exposure and HLA in healthy donors (dated by TCRdb to the late 2010s). About the full investigation: An earlier analysis of around 600 of the donors reported approximately 290 Gb of sequence data and some 120 million unique TCR beta sequences from about 200 million T cells. Approximately 310 gigabases of sequencing data and approximately 84 million unique TCR sequences were included in an early release covering about 700 HLA-typed donors. Among the roughly 400 genotyped donors, approximately 81% belonged to the genetic ancestry cluster associated with self-reported Caucasian donors. The study was designed to test whether signatures of past pathogen exposure could be identified by cataloging public T cell receptors. The study profiled the T cell repertoires of fewer than 850 subjects by immunosequencing and related them to cytomegalovirus serostatus. Besides the first cohort of about 730 subjects, a separate validation cohort made up of 120 different subjects was used. To predict cytomegalovirus infection status, the study brought together high-throughput TCR immunosequencing, statistical association of individual TCRs with disease status, and machine learning. A later analysis re-examined previously published TCR beta repertoires from more than 550 donors and added high-resolution HLA genotyping to investigate patterns of TCR occurrence. In the later analysis, no new phenotypic data were used to find candidate immune exposures; instead, reliance was placed on TCR beta sequences and their occurrence across donors. In an earlier analysis of around 540 of the donors, high-throughput TCR beta sequencing was used to judge whether each TCR beta V gene segment behaved as functional or pseudogenic. Donor age, sex, ethnicity and CMV serostatus were collected together with the repertoire data. Genome-wide SNP genotypes for about 60% of the roughly 670 donors were used in a later genetic analysis, which treated that subset as a discovery cohort. All discovery cohort repertoires had been generated on a single sequencing platform. Class I and class II HLA loci were covered by the typing at four-digit resolution. The number of typed donors differed by locus: about 620-630 for A, B, C, DRB1 and DQB1; some 500 for DQA1; around 610 for DPA1; and around 450 for DPB1. Because of strong linkage in the cohort, roughly five DR-DQ haplotypes were treated as single units for association and clustering. Across around 400 genotyped donors of the cohort, an average of 235,054 unique TCR beta nucleotide sequences per donor were sequenced, and 15% to 20% of those sequences were non-productive. General study outcomes and caveats: A cluster of highly shared sequence variants was judged likely to be a technical artifact of the sequencing pipeline. Sequencing depth was assumed to be roughly uniform across donors in the presence/absence analyses, though that assumption may not hold. A further reported finding was that TCR beta sequences accurately predicted the HLA-A and HLA-B alleles for most subjects in the first cohort. According to the authors, the approach could potentially be generalized to other disease states and immunological phenotypes. In an earlier analysis of about 600 of the donors, most TCR beta V segments appeared in productive rearrangements about 87% or about 30% of the time, broadly matching IMGT annotations. An association between a missense DCLRE1C variant and V-gene and J-gene trimming of TCR beta chains was found in a later genetic analysis and replicated in an independent cohort. When HLA alleles, especially DR and DQ, strongly co-occurred, TCR associations were difficult to assign to individual alleles. Only TCR beta chains were sequenced in this cohort, and the absence of alpha or paired-chain data limited detectable features. The classifier was reported to diagnose cytomegalovirus status with high specificity and sensitivity in both the original cohort and the validation cohort. A later analysis found that most CMV-associated TCR beta chains appeared HLA-restricted, with HLA associations seemingly driven largely by CMV exposure. In a later analysis, some 17,000 TCR beta sequences were associated with specific HLA alleles at a false discovery rate of 0.05. HLA typing was unavailable for some donors at each locus, so association tests used only the typed subset. In a later analysis, the rate of TCR association differed among HLA loci, with DRB1 alleles having the most associated TCRs and HLA-C alleles having the fewest. Most TCR sequences were observed very rarely across donors, whereas some public TCRs were present in many individuals. Correlated functional status among segregating V segments might reflect linkage disequilibrium, but an unknown experimental factor could not be ruled out. A total of roughly 160 TCR beta chains were listed by the study as associated with cytomegalovirus. In a later analysis, HLA-associated TCR beta chains showed more clonal expansion and lower generation probabilities than non-associated chains that were equally common. Some IMGT-functional V segments, including TRBV6-2 and TRBV6-3, could not be told apart with the 87-base-pair reads, so those segments were excluded. Immune exposure information for the cohort was limited to CMV serostatus. Because counts were too low, 15 to 20 rarely observed V segments, including chromosome 9 orphons, were excluded from the earlier analysis of several hundred of the donors. In vitro tests confirmed that a few of the cytomegalovirus-associated TCR beta chains recognize cytomegalovirus antigens. In a later analysis, several top co-occurrence clusters were reported to appear linked to parvovirus B19, influenza, CMV and Epstein-Barr virus. In a later genetic analysis, fewer N-insertions in productive TCRs were reported among donors in an Asian-associated ancestry cluster than the approximately 630-donor mean.

This sequence uses TRBV2 and TRBJ1-1, with TRBD1 tentatively as D gene (5 bases match). The sequence derives from a male donor in good health and CMV-seronegative. The sequencing input was PBMCs. The nucleotides read TGTGCCAGACGTACGACAGTGAACACTGAAGCTTTCTTT. It is translated as CARRTTVNTEAFF.